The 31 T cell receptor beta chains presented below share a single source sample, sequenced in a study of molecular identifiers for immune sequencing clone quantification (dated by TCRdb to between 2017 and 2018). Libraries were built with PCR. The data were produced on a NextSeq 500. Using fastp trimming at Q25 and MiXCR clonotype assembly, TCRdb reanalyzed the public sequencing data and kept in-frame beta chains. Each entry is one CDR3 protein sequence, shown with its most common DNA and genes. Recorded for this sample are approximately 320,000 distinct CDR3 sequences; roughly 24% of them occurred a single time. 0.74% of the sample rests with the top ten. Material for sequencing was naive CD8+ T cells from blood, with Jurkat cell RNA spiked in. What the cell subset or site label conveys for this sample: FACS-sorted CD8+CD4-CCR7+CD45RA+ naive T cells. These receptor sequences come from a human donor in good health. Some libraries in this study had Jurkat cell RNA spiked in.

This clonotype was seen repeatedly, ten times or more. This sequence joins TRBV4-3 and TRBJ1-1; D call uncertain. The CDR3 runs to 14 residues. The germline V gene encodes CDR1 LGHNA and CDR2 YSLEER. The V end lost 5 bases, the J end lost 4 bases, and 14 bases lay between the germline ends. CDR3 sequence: CASSRDRWITEAFF. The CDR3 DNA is TGCGCCAGCAGCAGGGATCGGTGGATCACTGAAGCTTTCTTT.

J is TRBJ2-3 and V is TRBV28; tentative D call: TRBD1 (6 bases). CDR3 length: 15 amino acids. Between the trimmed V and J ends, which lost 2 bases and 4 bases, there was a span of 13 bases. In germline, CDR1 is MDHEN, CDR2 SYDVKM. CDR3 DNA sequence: TGTGCCAGCAGTTTAAGGGGGTTGTCCGCAGATACGCAGTATTTT. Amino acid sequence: CASSLRGLSADTQYF.

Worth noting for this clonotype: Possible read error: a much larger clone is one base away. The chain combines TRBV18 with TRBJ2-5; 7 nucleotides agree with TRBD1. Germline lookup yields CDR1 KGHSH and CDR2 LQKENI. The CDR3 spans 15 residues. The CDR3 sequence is CASSQPGQTQATQYF. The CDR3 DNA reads TGTGCCAGCTCGCAACCGGGACAGACGCAAGCGACCCAGTACTTC. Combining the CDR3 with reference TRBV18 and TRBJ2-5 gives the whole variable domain NAGVMQNPRHLVRRRGQEARLRCSPMKGHSHVYWYRQLPEEGLKFMVYLQKENIIDESGMPKERFSAEFPKEGPSILRIQQVVRGDSAAYFCASSQPGQTQATQYFGPGTRLLVL.

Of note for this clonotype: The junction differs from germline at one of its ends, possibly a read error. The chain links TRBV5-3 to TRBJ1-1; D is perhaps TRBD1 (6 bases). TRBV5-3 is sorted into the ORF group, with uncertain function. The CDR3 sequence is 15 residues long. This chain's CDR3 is CASSLALPQGYETFF. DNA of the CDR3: TGTGCCAGCAGCTTGGCCCTACCACAGGGATATGAAACTTTCTTT.

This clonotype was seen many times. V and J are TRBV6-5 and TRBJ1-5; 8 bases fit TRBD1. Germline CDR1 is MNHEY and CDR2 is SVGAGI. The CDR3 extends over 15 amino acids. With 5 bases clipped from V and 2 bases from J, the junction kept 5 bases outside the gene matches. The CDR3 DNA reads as TGTGCCAGCAGTCGAGGACAGGGTGGCAATCAGCCCCAGCATTTT. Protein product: CASSRGQGGNQPQHF.

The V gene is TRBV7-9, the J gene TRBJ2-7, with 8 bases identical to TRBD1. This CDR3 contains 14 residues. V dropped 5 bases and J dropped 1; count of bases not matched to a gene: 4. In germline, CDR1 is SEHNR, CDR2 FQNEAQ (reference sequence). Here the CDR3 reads CASSADRASYEQYF. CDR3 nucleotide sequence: TGTGCCAGCAGCGCGGACAGGGCTTCCTACGAGCAGTACTTC.

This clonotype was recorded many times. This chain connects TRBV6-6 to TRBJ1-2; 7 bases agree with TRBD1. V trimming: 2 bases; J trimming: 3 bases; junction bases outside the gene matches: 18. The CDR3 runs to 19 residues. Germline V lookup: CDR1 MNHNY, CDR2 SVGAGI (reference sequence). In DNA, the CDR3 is TGTGCCAGCAGTTACCGGGGGCGACAGGGACCCCCTTCAGACTATGGCTACACCTTC. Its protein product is CASSYRGRQGPPSDYGYTF.

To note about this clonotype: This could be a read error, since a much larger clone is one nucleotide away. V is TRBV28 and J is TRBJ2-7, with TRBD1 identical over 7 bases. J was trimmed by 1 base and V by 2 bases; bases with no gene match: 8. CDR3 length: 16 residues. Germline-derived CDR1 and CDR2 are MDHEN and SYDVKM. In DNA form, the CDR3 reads TGTGCCAGCAGTTTAGGTTTGGGACAGCTGTCCTACGAGCAGTACTTC. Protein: CASSLGLGQLSYEQYF.

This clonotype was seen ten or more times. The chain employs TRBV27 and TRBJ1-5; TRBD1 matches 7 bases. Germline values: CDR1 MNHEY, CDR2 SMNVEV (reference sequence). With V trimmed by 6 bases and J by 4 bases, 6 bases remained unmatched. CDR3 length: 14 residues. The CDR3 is CASSNRGGNQPQHF. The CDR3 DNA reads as TGTGCCAGCAGCAACAGGGGCGGGAATCAGCCCCAGCATTTT.

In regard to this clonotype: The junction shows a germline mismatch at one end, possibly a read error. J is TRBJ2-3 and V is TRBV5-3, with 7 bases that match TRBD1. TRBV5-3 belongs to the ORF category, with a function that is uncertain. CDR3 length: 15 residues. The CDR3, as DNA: TGTGCCAGCAGCTTGGACAGGTTTAGCACAGATACGCAGTATTTT. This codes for CASSLDRFSTDTQYF.

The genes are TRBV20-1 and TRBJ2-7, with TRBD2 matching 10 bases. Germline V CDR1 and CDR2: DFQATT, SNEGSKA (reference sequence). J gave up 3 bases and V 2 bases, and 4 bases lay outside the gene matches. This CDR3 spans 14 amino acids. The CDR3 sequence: CSARYGTSVYEQYF. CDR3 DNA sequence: TGCAGTGCTAGATACGGGACTAGCGTCTACGAGCAGTACTTC.

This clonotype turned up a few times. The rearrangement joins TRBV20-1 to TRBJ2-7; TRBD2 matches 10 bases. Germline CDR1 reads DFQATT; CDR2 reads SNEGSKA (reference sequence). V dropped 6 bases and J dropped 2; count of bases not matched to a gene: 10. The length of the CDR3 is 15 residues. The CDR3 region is CSAGGPGLATYEQYF. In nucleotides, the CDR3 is TGCAGTGCGGGGGGCCCGGGACTAGCGACCTACGAGCAGTACTTC.

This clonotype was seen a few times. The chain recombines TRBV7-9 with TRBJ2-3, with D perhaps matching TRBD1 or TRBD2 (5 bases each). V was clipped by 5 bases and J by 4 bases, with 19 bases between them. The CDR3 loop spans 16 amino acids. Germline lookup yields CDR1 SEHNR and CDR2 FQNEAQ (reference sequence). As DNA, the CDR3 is TGTGCCAGCAGCCCCCTCGGGGCTAGTATCCCAGATACGCAGTATTTT. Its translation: CASSPLGASIPDTQYF.

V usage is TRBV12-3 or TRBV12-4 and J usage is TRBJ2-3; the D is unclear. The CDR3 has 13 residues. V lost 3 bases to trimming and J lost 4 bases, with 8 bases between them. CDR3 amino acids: CASSFRDPDTQYF. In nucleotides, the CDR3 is TGTGCCAGCAGTTTTAGGGATCCAGATACGCAGTATTTT.

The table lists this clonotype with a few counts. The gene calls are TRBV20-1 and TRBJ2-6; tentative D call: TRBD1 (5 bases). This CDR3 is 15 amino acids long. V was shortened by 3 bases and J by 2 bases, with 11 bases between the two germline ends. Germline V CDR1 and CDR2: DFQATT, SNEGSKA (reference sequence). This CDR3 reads CSARIQGTGANVLTF. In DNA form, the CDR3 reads TGCAGTGCTAGGATTCAGGGCACTGGGGCCAACGTCCTGACTTTC.

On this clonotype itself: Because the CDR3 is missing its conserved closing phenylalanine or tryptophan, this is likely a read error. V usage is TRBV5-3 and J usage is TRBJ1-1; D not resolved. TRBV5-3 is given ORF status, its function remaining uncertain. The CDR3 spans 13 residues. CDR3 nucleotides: TGTGCCAGCAGCCTTGATCTGAACACTGGAGCTTTCTCT. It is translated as CASSLDLNTGAFS.

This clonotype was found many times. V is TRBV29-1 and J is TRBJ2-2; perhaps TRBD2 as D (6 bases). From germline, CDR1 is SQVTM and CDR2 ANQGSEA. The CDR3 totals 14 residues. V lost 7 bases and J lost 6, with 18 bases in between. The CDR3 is CSAGQAGLAGELFF. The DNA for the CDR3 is TGCAGCGCCGGGCAGGCGGGACTGGCCGGGGAGCTGTTTTTT.

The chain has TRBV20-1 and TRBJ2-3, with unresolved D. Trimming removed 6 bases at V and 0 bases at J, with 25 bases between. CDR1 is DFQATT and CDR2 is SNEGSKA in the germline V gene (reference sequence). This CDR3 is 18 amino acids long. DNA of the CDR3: TGCAGTGCCCAACAGTACGTACTGGCGGAGAGAAGCACAGATACGCAGTATTTT. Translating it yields CSAQQYVLAERSTDTQYF.

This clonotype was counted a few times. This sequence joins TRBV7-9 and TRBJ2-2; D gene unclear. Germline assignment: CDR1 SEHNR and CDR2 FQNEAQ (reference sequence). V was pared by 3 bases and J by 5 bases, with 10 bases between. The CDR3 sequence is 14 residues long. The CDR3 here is CASSFSYITGELFF. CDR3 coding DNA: TGTGCCAGCAGCTTCTCCTACATAACCGGGGAGCTGTTTTTT.

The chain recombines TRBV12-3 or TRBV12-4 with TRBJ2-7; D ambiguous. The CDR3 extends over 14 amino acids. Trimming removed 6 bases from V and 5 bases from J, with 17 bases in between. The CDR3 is CASSPYRLGDEQYF. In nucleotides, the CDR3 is TGTGCCAGCAGCCCTTATCGATTAGGAGACGAGCAGTACTTC.

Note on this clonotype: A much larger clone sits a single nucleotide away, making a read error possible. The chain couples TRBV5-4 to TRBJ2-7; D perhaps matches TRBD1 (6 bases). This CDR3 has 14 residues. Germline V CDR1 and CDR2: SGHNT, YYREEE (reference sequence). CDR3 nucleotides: TGTGTCAGCAGCGTAACAGGGATTTACTACGAGCAGTACTTC. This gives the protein CVSSVTGIYYEQYF.

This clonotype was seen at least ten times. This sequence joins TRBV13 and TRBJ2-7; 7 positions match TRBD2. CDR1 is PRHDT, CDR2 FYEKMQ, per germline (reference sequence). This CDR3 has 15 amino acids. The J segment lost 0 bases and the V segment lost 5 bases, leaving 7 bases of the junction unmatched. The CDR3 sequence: CASSAGLGLSYEQYF. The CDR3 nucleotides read TGTGCCAGCAGCGCCGGACTAGGGCTCTCCTACGAGCAGTACTTC.

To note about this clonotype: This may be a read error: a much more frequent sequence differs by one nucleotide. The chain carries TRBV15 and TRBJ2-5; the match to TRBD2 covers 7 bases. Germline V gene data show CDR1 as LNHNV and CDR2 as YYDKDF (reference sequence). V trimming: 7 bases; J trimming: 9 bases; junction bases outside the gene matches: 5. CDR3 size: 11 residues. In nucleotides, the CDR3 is TGTGCCACCAACGCGGGGGAGGCCCAGTACTTC. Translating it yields CATNAGEAQYF.

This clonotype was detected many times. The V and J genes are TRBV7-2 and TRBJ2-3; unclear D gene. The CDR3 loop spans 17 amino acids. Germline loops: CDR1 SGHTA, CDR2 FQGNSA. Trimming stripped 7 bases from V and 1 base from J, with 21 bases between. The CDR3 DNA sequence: TGTGCCAGCACATTTGGGCCTCGCCTTGATCGCACAGATACGCAGTATTTT. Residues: CASTFGPRLDRTDTQYF.

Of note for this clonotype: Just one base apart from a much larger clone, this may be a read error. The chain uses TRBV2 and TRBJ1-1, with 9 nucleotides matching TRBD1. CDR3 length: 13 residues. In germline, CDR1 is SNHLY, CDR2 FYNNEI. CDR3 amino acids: CASSRQGESEALF. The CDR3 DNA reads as TGTGCCAGCAGCCGACAGGGGGAATCTGAAGCTCTCTTT.

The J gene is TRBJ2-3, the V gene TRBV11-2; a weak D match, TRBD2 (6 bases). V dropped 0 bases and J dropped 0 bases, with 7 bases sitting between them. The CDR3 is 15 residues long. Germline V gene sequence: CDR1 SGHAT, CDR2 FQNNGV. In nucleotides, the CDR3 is TGTGCCAGCAGCTTAGAGGGACTTAGCACAGATACGCAGTATTTT. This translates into CASSLEGLSTDTQYF.

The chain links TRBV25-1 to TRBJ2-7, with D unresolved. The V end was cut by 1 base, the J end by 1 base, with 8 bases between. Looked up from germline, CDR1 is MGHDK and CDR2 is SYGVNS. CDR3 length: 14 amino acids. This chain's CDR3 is CASSESRLSYEQYF. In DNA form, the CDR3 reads TGTGCCAGCAGTGAATCAAGGCTATCCTACGAGCAGTACTTC.

The CDR3 loop reads CASSGAPLLDRELFF. DNA for the CDR3: TGTGCCAGCAGTGGGGCCCCCCTCTTGGACAGGGAGCTGTTTTTT. This chain links TRBV6-1 with TRBJ2-2; the D gene is possibly TRBD1 (5 bases). Germline CDR1 and CDR2: MNHNS and SASEGT. Trimming stripped 4 bases from V and 9 bases from J, with 18 bases between. This CDR3 is built from 15 residues.

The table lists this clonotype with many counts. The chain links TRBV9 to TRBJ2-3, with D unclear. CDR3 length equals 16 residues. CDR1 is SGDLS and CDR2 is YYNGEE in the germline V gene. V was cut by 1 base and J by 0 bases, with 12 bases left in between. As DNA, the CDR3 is TGTGCCAGCAGCGTATTGGTCTCCACCAGCACAGATACGCAGTATTTT. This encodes CASSVLVSTSTDTQYF. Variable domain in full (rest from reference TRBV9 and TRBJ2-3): DSGVTQTPKHLITATGQRVTLRCSPRSGDLSVYWYQQSLDQGLQFLIQYYNGEERAKGNILERFSAQQFPDLHSELNLSSLELGDSALYFCASSVLVSTSTDTQYFGPGTRLTVL.

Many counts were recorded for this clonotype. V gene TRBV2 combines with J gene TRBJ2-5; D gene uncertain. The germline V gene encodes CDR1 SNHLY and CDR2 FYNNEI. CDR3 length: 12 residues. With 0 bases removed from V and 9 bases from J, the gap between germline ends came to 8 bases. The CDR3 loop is CASSEAPWAQYF. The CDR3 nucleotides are TGTGCCAGCAGTGAAGCGCCCTGGGCCCAGTACTTC.

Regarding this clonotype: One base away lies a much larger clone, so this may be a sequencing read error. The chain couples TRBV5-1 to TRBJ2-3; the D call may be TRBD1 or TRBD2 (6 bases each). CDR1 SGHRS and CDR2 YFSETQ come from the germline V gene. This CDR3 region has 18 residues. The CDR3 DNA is TGCGCCAGCAGCTTGGAGGTCGGGGGCCCTACTAGCACAGATAAGCAGTATTTT. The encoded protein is CASSLEVGGPTSTDKQYF. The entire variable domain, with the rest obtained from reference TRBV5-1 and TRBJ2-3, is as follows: KAGVTQTPRYLIKTRGQQVTLSCSPISGHRSVSWYQQTPGQGLQFLFEYFSETQRNKGNFPGRFSGRQFSNSRSEMNVSTLELGDSALYLCASSLEVGGPTSTDKQYFGPGTRLTVL.